One TCR beta chain is described in this entry. Its target is unknown. The sample comes from a study of cytotoxic CD8 clonotypes in ibrutinib-treated CLL. Study-wide results and caveats: Public clonotypes proved infrequent, and on treatment they shrank or remained steady. Clonality measured at baseline exceeded age-matched healthy donors, tracking circulating CD8+ T-cell counts.

T cells were sequenced at a targeted depth of 1 in 200,000 to 1 in 1 million. TCRdb's copy holds only in-frame clones and misses some; the assay was immunoSEQ multiplex PCR. The sample contains 150,000 to 200,000 clones, approximately 91% of which appear only once. CDR1 and CDR2 from the germline V gene are SGHDT and YYEEEE. After removal of 5 bases from V and 6 bases from J, the junction contained 6 bases not matched to a gene. The CDR3 runs to 15 residues. The TCR beta libraries used around 2 micrograms of genomic DNA that came from cryopreserved PBMCs. The source of this sequence is a human donor with chronic lymphocytic leukemia. The chain uses TRBV5-6 and TRBJ2-2; 11 bases fit TRBD2. The starting material was PBMCs, obtained at disease progression, from a patient treated with ibrutinib. The CDR3 loop is CASSELSGRAGELFF. The CDR3 bases are TGTGCCAGCAGTGAGCTTAGCGGGAGGGCCGGGGAGCTGTTTTTT.